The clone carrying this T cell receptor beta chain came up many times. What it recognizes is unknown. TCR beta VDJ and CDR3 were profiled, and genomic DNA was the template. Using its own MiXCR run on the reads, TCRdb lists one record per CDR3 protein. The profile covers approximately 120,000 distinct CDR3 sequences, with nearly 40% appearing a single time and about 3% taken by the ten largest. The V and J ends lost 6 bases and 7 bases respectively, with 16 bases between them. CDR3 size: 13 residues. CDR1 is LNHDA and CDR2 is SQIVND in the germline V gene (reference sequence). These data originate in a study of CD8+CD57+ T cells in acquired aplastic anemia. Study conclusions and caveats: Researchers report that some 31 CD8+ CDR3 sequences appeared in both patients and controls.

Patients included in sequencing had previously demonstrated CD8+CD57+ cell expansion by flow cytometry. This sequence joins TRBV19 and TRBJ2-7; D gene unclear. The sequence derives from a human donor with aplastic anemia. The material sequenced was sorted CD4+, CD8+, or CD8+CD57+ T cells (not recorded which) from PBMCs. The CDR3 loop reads CASSQTSPREQYF. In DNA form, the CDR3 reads TGTGCCAGTAGCCAAACAAGCCCAAGGGAGCAGTACTTC.